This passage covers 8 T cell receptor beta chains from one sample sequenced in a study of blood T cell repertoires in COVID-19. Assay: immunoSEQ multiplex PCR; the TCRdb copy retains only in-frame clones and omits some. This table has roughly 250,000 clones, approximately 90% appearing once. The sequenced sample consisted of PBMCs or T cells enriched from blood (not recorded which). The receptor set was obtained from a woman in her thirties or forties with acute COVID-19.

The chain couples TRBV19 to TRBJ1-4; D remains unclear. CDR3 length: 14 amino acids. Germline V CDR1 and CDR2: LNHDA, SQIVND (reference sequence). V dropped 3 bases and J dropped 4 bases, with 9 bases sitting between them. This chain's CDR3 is CASSMMRINEKLFF. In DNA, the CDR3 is TGTGCCAGTAGTATGATGCGGATTAATGAAAAACTGTTTTTT. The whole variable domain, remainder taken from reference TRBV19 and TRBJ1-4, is DGGITQSPKYLFRKEGQNVTLSCEQNLNHDAMYWYRQDPGQGLRLIYYSQIVNDFQKGDIAEGYSVSREKKESFPLTVTSAQKNPTAFYLCASSMMRINEKLFFGSGTQLSVL.

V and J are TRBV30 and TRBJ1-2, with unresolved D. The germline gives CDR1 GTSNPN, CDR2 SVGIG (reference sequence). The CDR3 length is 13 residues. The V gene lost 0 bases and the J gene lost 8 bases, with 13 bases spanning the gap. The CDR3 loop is CAWSVREERGYTF. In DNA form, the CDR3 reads TGTGCCTGGAGTGTACGGGAGGAGCGCGGCTACACCTTC.

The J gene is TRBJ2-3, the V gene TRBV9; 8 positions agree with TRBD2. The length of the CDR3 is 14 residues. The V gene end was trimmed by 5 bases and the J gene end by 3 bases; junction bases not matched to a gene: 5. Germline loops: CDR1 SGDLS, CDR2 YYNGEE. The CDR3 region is CASSPGRGTDTQYF. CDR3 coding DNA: TGTGCCAGCAGTCCCGGGAGGGGGACAGATACGCAGTATTTT.

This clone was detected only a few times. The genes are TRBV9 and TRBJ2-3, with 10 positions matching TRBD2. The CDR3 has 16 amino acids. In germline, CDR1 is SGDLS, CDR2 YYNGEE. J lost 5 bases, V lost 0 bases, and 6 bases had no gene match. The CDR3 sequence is CASSVGAGGGLDTQYF. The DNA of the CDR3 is TGTGCCAGCAGCGTAGGAGCGGGAGGGGGTTTAGATACGCAGTATTTT. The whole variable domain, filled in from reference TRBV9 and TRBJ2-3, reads DSGVTQTPKHLITATGQRVTLRCSPRSGDLSVYWYQQSLDQGLQFLIQYYNGEERAKGNILERFSAQQFPDLHSELNLSSLELGDSALYFCASSVGAGGGLDTQYFGPGTRLTVL.

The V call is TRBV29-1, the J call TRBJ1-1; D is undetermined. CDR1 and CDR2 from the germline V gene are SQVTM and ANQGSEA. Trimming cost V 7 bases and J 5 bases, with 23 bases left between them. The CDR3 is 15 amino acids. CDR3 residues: CSARVSPISGTEAFF. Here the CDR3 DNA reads TGCAGCGCCCGGGTTTCGCCTATCTCGGGAACTGAAGCTTTCTTT. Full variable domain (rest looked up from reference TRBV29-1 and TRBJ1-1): SAVISQKPSRDICQRGTSLTIQCQVDSQVTMMFWYRQQPGQSLTLIATANQGSEATYESGFVIDKFPISRPNLTFSTLTVSNMSPEDSSIYLCSARVSPISGTEAFFGQGTRLTVV.

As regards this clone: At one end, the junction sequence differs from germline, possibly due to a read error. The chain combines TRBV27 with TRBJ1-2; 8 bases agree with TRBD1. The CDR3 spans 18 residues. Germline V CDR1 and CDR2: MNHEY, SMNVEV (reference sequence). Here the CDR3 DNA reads TGTGCCAGTAGTTCCCCCCTTACTGTAAGACAGGGGAACTATGGCTACACCTTC. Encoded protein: CASSSPLTVRQGNYGYTF.

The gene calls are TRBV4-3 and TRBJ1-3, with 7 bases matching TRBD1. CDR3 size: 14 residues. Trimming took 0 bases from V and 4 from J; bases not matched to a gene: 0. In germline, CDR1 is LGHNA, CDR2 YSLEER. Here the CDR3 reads CASSQETGGNTIYF. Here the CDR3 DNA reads TGCGCCAGCAGCCAAGAGACAGGGGGAAACACCATATATTTT.

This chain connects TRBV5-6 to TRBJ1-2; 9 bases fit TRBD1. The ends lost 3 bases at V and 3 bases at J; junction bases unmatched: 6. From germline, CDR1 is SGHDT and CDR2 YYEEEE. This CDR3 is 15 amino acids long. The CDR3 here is CASSSRDRDYYGYTF. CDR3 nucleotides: TGTGCCAGCAGCTCCCGGGACAGGGACTACTATGGCTACACCTTC. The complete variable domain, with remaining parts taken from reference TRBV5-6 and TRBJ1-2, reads DAGVTQSPTHLIKTRGQQVTLRCSPKSGHDTVSWYQQALGQGPQFIFQYYEEEERQRGNFPDRFSGHQFPNYSSELNVNALLLGDSALYLCASSSRDRDYYGYTFGSGTRLTVV.